These T cell receptor beta chains were read from a single sample in a study of blood T cell repertoires in COVID-19. Sequenced by immunoSEQ multiplex PCR; TCRdb stores in-frame clones only, minus some. The table lists some 250,000 clones, about 89% of them singletons. The sequencing input was PBMCs or T cells enriched from blood (not recorded which). Receptors were obtained from a man in his forties or fifties who had recovered from COVID-19. Each CDR3 is given with its conserved first and last residue. The D gene is left open where the match is weak. Size tells how often a clone was seen (once, few, many) or the class of an expanded clone, and some rows leave it out.

V gene: TRBV5-8; J gene: TRBJ2-1; clone size: NA; D gene: NA; CDR3 protein: CASSLGDYSYNEQFF; CDR3 DNA: TGTGCCAGCAGCCTCGGGGATTACTCCTACAATGAGCAGTTCTTC
V gene: TRBV7-6; J gene: TRBJ2-6; clone size: NA; D gene: TRBD1; CDR3 protein: CASSLVGQGAGGANVLTF; CDR3 DNA: TGTGCCAGCAGCTTAGTGGGACAGGGGGCCGGTGGGGCCAACGTCCTGACTTTC
V gene: TRBV5-1; J gene: TRBJ1-2; clone size: NA; D gene: NA; CDR3 protein: CASTPQSSNYGYTF; CDR3 DNA: TGCGCCAGCACCCCACAGAGCTCTAACTATGGCTACACCTTC
V gene: TRBV7-9; J gene: TRBJ1-1; clone size: NA; D gene: NA; CDR3 protein: CASRNRQKLNTEAFF; CDR3 DNA: TGTGCCAGCAGAAACCGACAGAAATTGAACACTGAAGCTTTCTTT
V gene: TRBV11-2; J gene: TRBJ2-7; clone size: NA; D gene: TRBD2; CDR3 protein: CASSLAPAGGPKYEQYF; CDR3 DNA: TGTGCCAGCAGCTTAGCTCCAGCGGGAGGGCCTAAGTACGAGCAGTACTTC
V gene: TRBV5-3; J gene: TRBJ1-4; clone size: NA; D gene: TRBD1; CDR3 protein: CARSKGDRAGVATNEKLFF; CDR3 DNA: TGTGCCAGAAGCAAAGGGGACAGGGCGGGGGTTGCAACTAATGAAAAACTGTTTTTT
V gene: TRBV7-9; J gene: TRBJ2-7; clone size: NA; D gene: TRBD1; CDR3 protein: CASSQGVREQYF; CDR3 DNA: TGTGCCAGCAGCCAGGGGGTACGCGAGCAGTACTTC
V gene: TRBV30; J gene: TRBJ2-3; clone size: NA; D gene: NA; CDR3 protein: CAGDERSTDTQYF; CDR3 DNA: TGTGCCGGTGACGAGAGGAGCACAGATACGCAGTATTTT
V gene: TRBV27; J gene: TRBJ1-1; clone size: NA; D gene: NA; CDR3 protein: CASSSSYTEAFF; CDR3 DNA: TGTGCCAGCAGTTCTAGCTACACTGAAGCTTTCTTT
V gene: TRBV28; J gene: TRBJ2-7; clone size: few; D gene: NA; CDR3 protein: CASRGPYEQYF; CDR3 DNA: TGTGCCAGCAGGGGCCCCTACGAGCAGTACTTC
V gene: TRBV27; J gene: TRBJ2-5; clone size: NA; D gene: TRBD1; CDR3 protein: CASSDRAVVEQETQYF; CDR3 DNA: TGTGCCAGCAGTGACAGGGCCGTTGTAGAGCAAGAGACCCAGTACTTC
V gene: TRBV7-2; J gene: TRBJ1-3; clone size: NA; D gene: NA; CDR3 protein: CASSLIADSGNTIYF; CDR3 DNA: TGTGCCAGCAGCTTAATAGCAGACTCTGGAAACACCATATATTTT
V gene: TRBV3-1/TRBV3-2; J gene: TRBJ2-2; clone size: NA; D gene: NA; CDR3 protein: CASSRLGGVANTGELFF; CDR3 DNA: TGTGCCAGCAGCCGTCTCGGGGGAGTTGCGAACACCGGGGAGCTGTTTTTT